These T cell receptor beta chains were read from a single sample in a study of shared clonotypes between healthy human individuals. Produced via immunoSEQ multiplex PCR; TCRdb's table is partial and in-frame only. Found here are a few hundred thousand clones, 80% to 90% of them singletons; the top ten hold about a sixth. Sample: memory CD8+ T cells sorted from blood. The source of these receptors is a man aged 18 to 30 in good health. CDR3s include the opening cysteine and the closing phenylalanine or tryptophan. D genes are given only for firm matches. Only some rows state a clone size, as once, few, many or a class for expanded clones.

CDR3aa,CDR3nt,abundance,j_gene,v_gene,d_gene
CASSLIGMYYEQYF,TGTGCCAGCAGCTTAATAGGGATGTACTACGAGCAGTACTTC,once,TRBJ2-7,TRBV11-2,NA
CASTREDWGSPLHF,TGTGCCAGCACTCGGGAGGATTGGGGTTCACCCCTCCACTTT,NA,TRBJ1-6,TRBV2,NA
CASSPLGPGYEQYF,TGTGCCAGCAGCCCCTTAGGTCCCGGATACGAGCAGTACTTC,NA,TRBJ2-7,TRBV9,NA
CASSRTRGRGNTIYF,TGTGCCAGCAGCCGCACCAGGGGGCGCGGAAACACCATATATTTT,NA,TRBJ1-3,TRBV5-8,TRBD1
CASSQTGNEKLFF,TGTGCCAGCAGCCAAACAGGGAACGAAAAACTGTTTTTT,NA,TRBJ1-4,TRBV11-2,NA
CASSPGLAGGNEQFF,TGCGCCAGCAGTCCGGGACTAGCGGGGGGCAATGAGCAGTTCTTC,NA,TRBJ2-1,TRBV10-1,TRBD2
CASSILPQETQYF,TGTGCCAGTAGTATTCTCCCCCAAGAGACCCAGTACTTC,NA,TRBJ2-5,TRBV19,NA
CASSIRADYEQYF,TGTGCCAGCAGCATCCGGGCCGACTACGAGCAGTACTTC,NA,TRBJ2-7,TRBV7-9,NA
CASRGGLAPNNEQFF,TGTGCCAGCAGAGGGGGGCTAGCGCCAAACAATGAGCAGTTCTTC,NA,TRBJ2-1,TRBV5-4,NA
CASTPGQGPYNEQFF,TGTGCCAGCACCCCGGGACAGGGGCCCTACAATGAGCAGTTCTTC,NA,TRBJ2-1,TRBV6-5,TRBD1
CASSRGGTASYEQYF,TGCGCCAGCAGCCGCGGGGGCACCGCCTCGTACGAGCAGTACTTC,NA,TRBJ2-7,TRBV4-1,NA
CASSLSMEKGNNEKLFF,TGTGCCAGCAGCTTATCTATGGAGAAGGGGAATAATGAAAAACTGTTTTTT,NA,TRBJ1-4,TRBV7-9,NA
CASSQDFGLGYGYTF,TGCGCCAGCAGCCAAGATTTCGGGCTTGGCTATGGCTACACCTTC,NA,TRBJ1-2,TRBV4-1,NA
CASCPSGSENEQFF,TGCGCCAGCTGCCCGTCGGGGAGTGAAAATGAGCAGTTCTTC,few,TRBJ2-1,TRBV10-2,NA
CSVVIPYEQYF,TGCAGCGTCGTCATTCCCTACGAGCAGTACTTC,NA,TRBJ2-7,TRBV29-1,NA
CASSQSPGTRDEKLFF,TGCGCCAGCAGCCAAAGTCCAGGGACGAGGGATGAAAAACTGTTTTTT,NA,TRBJ1-4,TRBV4-1,NA
CASSFTGTSGDYEQYF,TGTGCCAGCAGCTTTACCGGGACTAGCGGGGACTACGAGCAGTACTTC,NA,TRBJ2-7,TRBV4-2,TRBD2
CASRRDFLSYEQYF,TGTGCCAGCAGGAGGGACTTTCTCTCCTACGAGCAGTACTTC,NA,TRBJ2-7,TRBV28,NA
CASSYGAGGIQYF,TGTGCCAGCAGTTACGGGGCAGGAGGCATTCAGTACTTC,NA,TRBJ2-4,TRBV6-5,NA
CASSLSPSSYEQYF,TGTGCCAGCAGTTTATCCCCTTCTTCCTACGAGCAGTACTTC,NA,TRBJ2-7,TRBV27,NA
CASSLGRLYTEAFF,TGCGCCAGCAGCCTCGGACGCCTGTACACTGAAGCTTTCTTT,NA,TRBJ1-1,TRBV4-1,NA
CASVFSGANVLTF,TGTGCCAGTGTTTTTTCTGGGGCCAACGTCCTGACTTTC,NA,TRBJ2-6,TRBV19,NA
CASSPRLAGPQPDTQYF,TGTGCCAGCAGTCCGAGACTAGCGGGTCCTCAACCAGATACGCAGTATTTT,NA,TRBJ2-3,TRBV7-8,TRBD2
CASSSGTGVGTGELFF,TGTGCCAGCAGTTCCGGGACAGGGGTTGGTACCGGGGAGCTGTTTTTT,NA,TRBJ2-2,TRBV28,TRBD1
CAINWGGQVYYEQYF,TGTGCCATCAACTGGGGTGGACAGGTTTACTACGAGCAGTACTTC,NA,TRBJ2-7,TRBV10-3,TRBD1
CASITQGYQPNQPQHF,TGTGCCAGCATCACACAGGGTTACCAACCCAATCAGCCCCAGCATTTT,NA,TRBJ1-5,TRBV28,NA
CASSHGTGYYEQYF,TGCGCCAGCAGCCACGGGACAGGATACTACGAGCAGTACTTC,few,TRBJ2-7,TRBV4-1,TRBD1
CASSPTSQPTNYGYTF,TGCGCCAGCAGCCCAACGTCACAGCCAACTAACTATGGCTACACCTTC,NA,TRBJ1-2,TRBV5-1,NA
CASSEREPGPWITEAFF,TGTGCCAGCAGTGAACGGGAACCGGGACCCTGGATCACTGAAGCTTTCTTT,NA,TRBJ1-1,TRBV6-1,NA
CASSFPRDILETQYF,TGTGCCAGCAGTTTCCCCAGGGACATTTTGGAGACCCAGTACTTC,NA,TRBJ2-5,TRBV28,NA
CASSHGSGEEKLFF,TGTGCCAGCAGCCATGGATCAGGGGAGGAAAAACTGTTTTTT,NA,TRBJ1-4,TRBV13,NA
CASSFYPGIVLNEQFF,TGTGCCAGCAGCTTTTACCCCGGGATTGTCCTAAATGAGCAGTTCTTC,NA,TRBJ2-1,TRBV7-2,NA
CASSSGFMDTEAFF,TGTGCCAGCAGTTCTGGGTTTATGGACACTGAAGCTTTCTTT,NA,TRBJ1-1,TRBV28,NA
CASSHGLALNNEQFF,TGCGCCAGCAGCCATGGGCTAGCGTTAAACAATGAGCAGTTCTTC,NA,TRBJ2-1,TRBV4-3,NA
CASSLETGKDTEAFF,TGTGCCAGCAGCCTTGAGACAGGGAAGGACACTGAAGCTTTCTTT,NA,TRBJ1-1,TRBV6-6,TRBD1
CASTSGTSSYNEQFF,TGTGCCAGTACCTCCGGGACTAGCTCCTACAATGAGCAGTTCTTC,NA,TRBJ2-1,TRBV19,TRBD2
CASSPNSGQQTYEQYF,TGTGCCAGCAGCCCAAATTCAGGACAACAGACCTACGAGCAGTACTTC,NA,TRBJ2-7,TRBV7-9,NA
CASSFHTSGTYEQYF,TGCGCCAGCAGCTTCCATACTAGCGGAACATACGAGCAGTACTTC,NA,TRBJ2-7,TRBV5-1,TRBD2
CASSQVLGNEQFF,TGCGCCAGCAGCCAGGTCCTGGGAAATGAGCAGTTCTTC,NA,TRBJ2-1,TRBV4-3,NA